This is a list of T cell receptor beta chains from one sample in a study of T cell changes during pregnancy in multiple sclerosis. TCRdb's table, derived via immunoSEQ multiplex PCR, lists solely in-frame clones and lacks some. The table includes around 130,000 clones, roughly 97% detected once. This specimen consisted of peripheral blood, obtained after pregnancy. These receptor sequences come from a female donor with multiple sclerosis, enrolled in a pregnancy study. The CDR3 runs from the conserved cysteine through the conserved F or W. Each record gives: CDR3 DNA, CDR3 protein, D gene, V gene, clone size, J gene. The D gene is left open where the match is weak. Expanded clones get a size class; other rows say once, few or many, or leave the size out.

DNA: TGTGCCAGCAGTTCTCTGACAGAAGCCGTTATGGGTGGCTACGAGCAGTACTTC
CDR3: CASSSLTEAVMGGYEQYF
D: NA
V: TRBV28
size: NA
J: TRBJ2-7

DNA: TGTGCCAGCAGCTACGGACAGTTTGGCTCCTACGAGCAGTACTTC
CDR3: CASSYGQFGSYEQYF
D: NA
V: TRBV27
size: NA
J: TRBJ2-7

DNA: TGTGCCAGCAGCCCGGACAGGAAATATGGCTACACCTTC
CDR3: CASSPDRKYGYTF
D: TRBD1
V: TRBV7-9
size: NA
J: TRBJ1-2

DNA: TGTGCCAGTAGTATAGGCGGGAGGCTGGGCTACGAGCAGTACTTC
CDR3: CASSIGGRLGYEQYF
D: TRBD2
V: TRBV19
size: NA
J: TRBJ2-7

DNA: TGTGCCAGCAGTCCACACCAGGGGCGGGGGACAGATACGCAGTATTTT
CDR3: CASSPHQGRGTDTQYF
D: NA
V: TRBV28
size: NA
J: TRBJ2-3

DNA: TGTGCCAGCAGCTTGGCAGGGGGCATTACGAACACTGAAGCTTTCTTT
CDR3: CASSLAGGITNTEAFF
D: TRBD1
V: TRBV5-4
size: NA
J: TRBJ1-1

DNA: TGTGCCAGCAGGCGGAGAAGGGAGTATACCGGGGAGCTGTTTTTT
CDR3: CASRRRREYTGELFF
D: NA
V: TRBV6-6
size: NA
J: TRBJ2-2

DNA: TGTGCCATCAGTGATCGAGTAAACACCATATATTTT
CDR3: CAISDRVNTIYF
D: NA
V: TRBV10-3
size: NA
J: TRBJ1-3

DNA: TGTGCCACCAGCAGAGAGGTCAGGTCTGAAGCTTTCTTT
CDR3: CATSREVRSEAFF
D: NA
V: TRBV15
size: NA
J: TRBJ1-1

DNA: TGTGCCAGCAGCAGCCGGACTAGCGGGAGACTAAATGAGCAGTTCTTC
CDR3: CASSSRTSGRLNEQFF
D: TRBD2
V: TRBV28
size: NA
J: TRBJ2-1

DNA: TGTGCCACCAGCAGGGAGATCTACAATGAGCAGTTCTTC
CDR3: CATSREIYNEQFF
D: NA
V: TRBV15
size: once
J: TRBJ2-1

DNA: TGCGCCAGCAGCCAAGGGGGAGGGCCGGGTAATGAGCAGTTCTTC
CDR3: CASSQGGGPGNEQFF
D: TRBD2
V: TRBV4-1
size: once
J: TRBJ2-1

DNA: TGTGCCAGCACCCCTTTGCAGGGGGGCGAGCAGTACTTC
CDR3: CASTPLQGGEQYF
D: NA
V: TRBV5-4
size: NA
J: TRBJ2-7

DNA: TGTGCCAGCAGCCAAGAGGCGAGGACTGAAGCTTTCTTT
CDR3: CASSQEARTEAFF
D: NA
V: TRBV4-2
size: NA
J: TRBJ1-1

DNA: TGTGCCAGCAGTTCGCAGTTTCAGGCTTTCTTT
CDR3: CASSSQFQAFF
D: NA
V: TRBV28
size: NA
J: TRBJ1-1

DNA: TGCAGCGCCACTAACAATGAGCAGTTCTTC
CDR3: CSATNNEQFF
D: NA
V: TRBV29-1
size: NA
J: TRBJ2-1

DNA: TGCAGCGTCAGACAGGGAGAGATCTACGAGCAGTACTTC
CDR3: CSVRQGEIYEQYF
D: TRBD1
V: TRBV29-1
size: NA
J: TRBJ2-7

DNA: TGTGCCTGGAGCTTTACCCGGACAGGGGTATCCTACGAGCAGTACTTC
CDR3: CAWSFTRTGVSYEQYF
D: TRBD1
V: TRBV30
size: NA
J: TRBJ2-7

DNA: TGTGCCAGCAGTTACGGGGGGGGGCGGGAGACCCAGTACTTC
CDR3: CASSYGGGRETQYF
D: NA
V: TRBV6-5
size: NA
J: TRBJ2-5

DNA: TGTGCCAGCAGCTTTTTCGGAGGTGATACGCAGTATTTT
CDR3: CASSFFGGDTQYF
D: NA
V: TRBV5-4
size: NA
J: TRBJ2-3

DNA: TGTGCCAGCAAGGGGACAGCCGATCAGCCCCAGCATTTT
CDR3: CASKGTADQPQHF
D: TRBD1
V: TRBV27
size: NA
J: TRBJ1-5

DNA: TGTGCCAGCTCACCACCAACAGGGGGAATGAACACTGAAGCTTTCTTT
CDR3: CASSPPTGGMNTEAFF
D: TRBD1
V: TRBV18
size: NA
J: TRBJ1-1

DNA: TGTGCCAGCAGCCAGATAGTCTCCTACGAGCAGTACTTC
CDR3: CASSQIVSYEQYF
D: NA
V: TRBV14
size: NA
J: TRBJ2-7

DNA: TGCGCCAGCAGCCAAGCGCCGCGAGGGCCGGAGAGTTTCACCGGGGAGCTGTTTTTT
CDR3: CASSQAPRGPESFTGELFF
D: NA
V: TRBV4-1
size: NA
J: TRBJ2-2

DNA: TGTGCCAGCAGTTTGGACATGAACACTGAAGCTTTCTTT
CDR3: CASSLDMNTEAFF
D: NA
V: TRBV28
size: once
J: TRBJ1-1

DNA: TGTGCCAGCAGCGTAAGAGCGGGAGGGCCTTTCCAGCATGAGCAGTTCTTC
CDR3: CASSVRAGGPFQHEQFF
D: TRBD2
V: TRBV9
size: NA
J: TRBJ2-1

DNA: TGCGCCAGCAGTGGACAGGGGGCCAACAATGAGCAGTTCTTC
CDR3: CASSGQGANNEQFF
D: TRBD1
V: TRBV5-1
size: NA
J: TRBJ2-1

DNA: TGTGCCAGCAGCTCATCCTCACCCGGGACACGGACGGGCACTGAAGCTTTCTTT
CDR3: CASSSSSPGTRTGTEAFF
D: NA
V: TRBV7-4
size: NA
J: TRBJ1-1

DNA: TGTGCCAGCGGGTCGCGGGAGTCTAATGAGCAGTTCTTC
CDR3: CASGSRESNEQFF
D: TRBD2
V: TRBV6-6
size: NA
J: TRBJ2-1

DNA: TGTGCCAGCACGATACCGTTAGCGGGTTCCACCTACGAGCAGTACTTC
CDR3: CASTIPLAGSTYEQYF
D: TRBD2
V: TRBV2
size: NA
J: TRBJ2-7

DNA: TGCGCCAGCAGTTCAACAGGGGGCAACTATGGCTACACCTTC
CDR3: CASSSTGGNYGYTF
D: TRBD1
V: TRBV5-1
size: once
J: TRBJ1-2

DNA: TGTGCCAGCAGCTTAGATGGCCACAATGAGCAGTTCTTC
CDR3: CASSLDGHNEQFF
D: NA
V: TRBV7-8
size: NA
J: TRBJ2-1

DNA: TGTGCCAGCAGTCAAAGAAACACCATATATTTT
CDR3: CASSQRNTIYF
D: NA
V: TRBV6-5
size: NA
J: TRBJ1-3

DNA: TGTGCCAGCAGTTTATCCCGGACAGGGGGCTACACCTTC
CDR3: CASSLSRTGGYTF
D: TRBD1
V: TRBV27
size: NA
J: TRBJ1-2

DNA: TGTGCCAGCAGCTTTGCGGGTACGAATGAGCAGTTCTTC
CDR3: CASSFAGTNEQFF
D: NA
V: TRBV5-6
size: NA
J: TRBJ2-1

DNA: TGTGCCAGCAGCCAAGAGGCAGGGGCCAACGTCCTGACTTTC
CDR3: CASSQEAGANVLTF
D: NA
V: TRBV4-2
size: NA
J: TRBJ2-6

DNA: TGTGCCAGCAGTCCGGGTAGCGGACTAACCGGGGAGCTGTTTTTT
CDR3: CASSPGSGLTGELFF
D: NA
V: TRBV27
size: NA
J: TRBJ2-2